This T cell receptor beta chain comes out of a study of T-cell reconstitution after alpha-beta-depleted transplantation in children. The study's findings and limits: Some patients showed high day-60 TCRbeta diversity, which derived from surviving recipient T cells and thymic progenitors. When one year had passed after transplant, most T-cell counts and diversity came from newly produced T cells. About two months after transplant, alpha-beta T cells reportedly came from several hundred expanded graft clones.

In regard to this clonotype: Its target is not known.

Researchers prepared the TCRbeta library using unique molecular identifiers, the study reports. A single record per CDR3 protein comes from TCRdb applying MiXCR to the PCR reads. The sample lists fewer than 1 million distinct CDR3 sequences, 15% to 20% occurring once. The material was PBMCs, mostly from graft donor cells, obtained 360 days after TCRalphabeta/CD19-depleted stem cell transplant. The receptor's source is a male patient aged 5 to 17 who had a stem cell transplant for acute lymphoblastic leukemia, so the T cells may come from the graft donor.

The CDR3 reads CASSSLQDPNTEAFF. CDR3 bases: TGTGCCAGCAGCTCCTTACAGGACCCTAACACTGAAGCTTTCTTT. The chain combines TRBV7-9 with TRBJ1-1; D is possibly TRBD1 (5 bases). In germline, CDR1 is SEHNR, CDR2 FQNEAQ (reference sequence). V was cut by 4 bases and J by 2 bases, with 14 bases left in between. The CDR3 extends over 15 amino acids.